These T cell receptor beta chains were read from a single sample in a study of T cell responses to AZD1222 COVID-19 vaccine. TCRdb's copy holds only in-frame clones and misses some; the assay was immunoSEQ multiplex PCR. The sample includes approximately 180,000 clones, 85% to 95% of them seen just once. The sample was peripheral blood, taken on day 0 of AZD1222 vaccination. The receptors shown here come from an adult in good health. Each CDR3 is given with its conserved first and last residue. The order of the fields is V gene, D gene, J gene, clone size, CDR3 protein, CDR3 DNA. D genes are given only for firm matches. Clone size is shown for a subset of rows, as once, few, many or a class of expanded clone.

TRBV19	NA	TRBJ1-6	once	CASSTPGLNSPLHF	TGTGCCAGTAGTACTCCGGGACTGAATTCACCCCTCCACTTT
TRBV5-6	TRBD2	TRBJ2-3	NA	CASSFGLATFADTQYF	TGTGCCAGCAGCTTCGGACTAGCAACATTCGCAGATACGCAGTATTTT
TRBV5-5	NA	TRBJ2-1	NA	CASSPEGLYNEQFF	TGTGCCAGCTCTCCAGAGGGTTTATACAATGAGCAGTTCTTC
TRBV3-1/TRBV3-2	TRBD1	TRBJ2-7	NA	CASSQDRQGAYF	TGTGCCAGCAGCCAAGACCGGCAGGGGGCTTACTTC
TRBV7-9	NA	TRBJ2-7	NA	CASKALVAGDEQYF	TGTGCCAGCAAAGCGTTAGTGGCTGGTGACGAGCAGTACTTC
TRBV5-1	TRBD2	TRBJ2-1	once	CASSLGGTSDNEQFF	TGCGCCAGCAGCTTGGGCGGGACTAGTGATAATGAGCAGTTCTTC
TRBV7-2	NA	TRBJ1-1	NA	CASSLGSGGLNTEAFF	TGTGCCAGCAGCTTAGGGAGTGGCGGATTGAACACTGAAGCTTTCTTT
TRBV20-1	NA	TRBJ2-7	NA	CSALYGWQYF	TGCAGTGCTCTGTATGGTTGGCAGTACTTC
TRBV7-9	NA	TRBJ2-7	NA	CASRAGDYEQYF	TGTGCCAGCAGGGCAGGGGATTACGAGCAGTACTTC
TRBV28	TRBD1	TRBJ1-5	NA	CASSLDRGYQPQHF	TGTGCCAGCAGTCTCGACAGGGGGTACCAGCCCCAGCATTTT
TRBV4-1	NA	TRBJ2-2	NA	CASSPEENTGELFF	TGCGCCAGCAGCCCCGAGGAGAACACCGGGGAGCTGTTTTTT
TRBV3-1/TRBV3-2	NA	TRBJ1-6	NA	CAAGQGSSYNSPLHF	TGTGCCGCCGGGCAAGGGAGCTCCTATAATTCACCCCTCCACTTT
TRBV3-1/TRBV3-2	NA	TRBJ2-4	NA	CASSQDRGRLNIQYF	TGTGCCAGCAGCCAAGATCGCGGACGGCTAAACATTCAGTACTTC
TRBV24-1	TRBD1	TRBJ1-2	NA	CATSQTGVYGYTF	TGTGCCACCAGTCAGACAGGGGTATATGGCTACACCTTC
TRBV3-1/TRBV3-2	TRBD1	TRBJ1-2	NA	CASSQVQGVLGYTF	TGTGCCAGCAGCCAAGTACAGGGGGTGCTTGGCTACACCTTC
TRBV27	TRBD2	TRBJ2-5	NA	CASSSNIGGAETQYF	TGTGCCAGCAGTTCCAACATCGGGGGGGCGGAGACCCAGTACTTC
TRBV2	TRBD1	TRBJ2-1	NA	CASSEESHAGQGYNEQFF	TGTGCCAGCAGTGAAGAGTCGCACGCGGGACAGGGCTACAATGAGCAGTTCTTC